A selection of T cell receptor beta chains follows, all from one sample in a study of cytomegalovirus exposure and HLA in healthy donors. Only in-frame clones appear in the TCRdb table, and some are missing; sequencing was by immunoSEQ multiplex PCR. The sample carries 170,000 or so clones, 80% recorded once. The sequencing sample was made of PBMCs. The receptors derive from a boy between 5 and 17 years old in good health and CMV-seronegative. Both conserved end residues are part of each CDR3. Fields, in order: V gene, clone size, J gene, D gene, CDR3 protein, CDR3 DNA. D genes are given only for firm matches. Expanded clones are given a class, and other clones once, few, many or no size at all.

TRBV10-2	NA	TRBJ1-4	NA	CATSRAGSVTNEKLFF	TGCGCCACCTCCCGTGCAGGCTCCGTAACTAATGAAAAACTGTTTTTT
TRBV13	NA	TRBJ2-1	TRBD2	CASSSRGSGGIYNEQFF	TGTGCCAGCAGCTCCCGCGGTAGCGGGGGGATCTACAATGAGCAGTTCTTC
TRBV19	NA	TRBJ2-1	TRBD2	CASSRRTSGTSYNEQFF	TGTGCCAGTAGTAGGAGGACTAGCGGGACCTCCTACAATGAGCAGTTCTTC
TRBV5-7	NA	TRBJ2-7	TRBD1	CASSGGTGEEQYF	TGTGCCAGCAGCGGCGGGACAGGGGAAGAGCAGTACTTC
TRBV11-2	NA	TRBJ2-7	NA	CASSPISRVRGASYEQYF	TGTGCCAGCAGCCCGATTAGCCGGGTCAGGGGAGCCTCCTACGAGCAGTACTTC
TRBV11-1	NA	TRBJ1-6	NA	CASSRAGGSTSPLHF	TGTGCCAGCAGCCGGGCGGGGGGAAGTACTTCACCCCTCCACTTT
TRBV6-1	NA	TRBJ1-6	TRBD1	CASSEGTGAYSPLHF	TGTGCCAGCAGTGAAGGGACAGGGGCATACTCACCCCTCCACTTT
TRBV29-1	NA	TRBJ2-2	TRBD1	CSVGRDSFTGELFF	TGCAGCGTTGGCAGGGACAGCTTTACCGGGGAGCTGTTTTTT
TRBV4-1	NA	TRBJ2-2	TRBD2	CASRTSNAGELFF	TGCGCCAGCCGGACTAGCAACGCCGGGGAGCTGTTTTTT
TRBV6-1	NA	TRBJ2-1	TRBD1	CASSEALLGDREDLEQFF	TGTGCCAGCAGTGAAGCGCTTCTCGGGGACAGGGAAGATCTTGAGCAGTTCTTC
TRBV19	NA	TRBJ2-7	NA	CASSIRTNSYEQYF	TGTGCCAGTAGTATCCGAACGAACAGCTACGAGCAGTACTTC
TRBV7-2	NA	TRBJ1-1	TRBD1	CASSLASMEGATAFF	TGTGCCAGCAGCTTAGCGAGTATGGAGGGGGCTACAGCTTTCTTT
TRBV2	few	TRBJ1-4	TRBD1	CASDRDSNEKLFF	TGTGCCAGTGACCGGGACAGCAATGAAAAACTGTTTTTT
TRBV6-1	NA	TRBJ2-2	TRBD2	CASIFPSGRTGELFF	TGTGCCAGCATCTTCCCTAGCGGGAGAACCGGGGAGCTGTTTTTT
TRBV19	NA	TRBJ1-1	NA	CASTLSGTNTEAFF	TGTGCCAGTACCCTCTCCGGGACTAACACTGAAGCTTTCTTT
TRBV6-5	NA	TRBJ2-7	TRBD1	CASSYYSTGESYEQYF	TGTGCCAGCAGTTACTATTCGACAGGGGAGTCCTACGAGCAGTACTTC
TRBV28	NA	TRBJ1-5	TRBD1	CASSQGTAEHF	TGTGCCAGCAGTCAGGGGACAGCGGAGCATTTT
TRBV7-2	once	TRBJ2-4	NA	CASSLDSTLSKNIQYF	TGTGCCAGCAGCTTAGATTCCACTTTGTCCAAAAACATTCAGTACTTC
TRBV10-3	NA	TRBJ1-1	NA	CATQMNTEAFF	TGTGCCACCCAAATGAACACTGAAGCTTTCTTT